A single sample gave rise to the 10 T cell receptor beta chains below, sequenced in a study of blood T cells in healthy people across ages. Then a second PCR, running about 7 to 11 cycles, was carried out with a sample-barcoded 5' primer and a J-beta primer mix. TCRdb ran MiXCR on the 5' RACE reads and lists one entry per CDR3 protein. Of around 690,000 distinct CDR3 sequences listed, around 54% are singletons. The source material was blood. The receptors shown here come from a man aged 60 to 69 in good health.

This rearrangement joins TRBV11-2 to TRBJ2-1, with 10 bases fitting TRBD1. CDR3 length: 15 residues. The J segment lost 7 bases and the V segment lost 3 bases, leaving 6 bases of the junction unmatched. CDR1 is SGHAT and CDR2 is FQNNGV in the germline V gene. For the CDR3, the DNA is TGTGCCAGCAGCTTCCGCGGGACAGGGGAAAATGAGCAGTTCTTC. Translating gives CASSFRGTGENEQFF.

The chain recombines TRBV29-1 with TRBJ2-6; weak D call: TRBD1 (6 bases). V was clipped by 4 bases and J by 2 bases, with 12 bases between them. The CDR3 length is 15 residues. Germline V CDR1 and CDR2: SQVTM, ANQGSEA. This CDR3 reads CSVVVGAAGANVLTF. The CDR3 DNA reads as TGCAGCGTTGTTGTGGGGGCAGCTGGGGCCAACGTCCTGACTTTC.

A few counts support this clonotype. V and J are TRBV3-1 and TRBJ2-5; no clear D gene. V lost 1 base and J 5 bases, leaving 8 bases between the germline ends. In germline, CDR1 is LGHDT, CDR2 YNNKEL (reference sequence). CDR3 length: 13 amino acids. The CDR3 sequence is CASSQGMGETQYF. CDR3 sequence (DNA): TGTGCCAGCAGCCAAGGGATGGGGGAGACCCAGTACTTC.

CDR3 DNA: TGTGCCAGCATCGACCGGGGGGGTCAGGTGCAGTACTTC. Its translation is CASIDRGGQVQYF. The rearrangement uses TRBV6-1 and TRBJ2-7, with 8 bases fitting TRBD2. The CDR3 spans 13 residues. V lost 7 bases to trimming and J lost 9 bases; unmatched junction nucleotides: 11. The V gene's germline CDR1 is MNHNS and CDR2 SASEGT.

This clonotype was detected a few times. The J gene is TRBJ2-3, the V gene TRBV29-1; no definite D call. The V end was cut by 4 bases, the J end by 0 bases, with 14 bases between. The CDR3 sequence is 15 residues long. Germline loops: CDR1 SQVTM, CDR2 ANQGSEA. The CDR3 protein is CSVVARLFSTDTQYF. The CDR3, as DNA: TGCAGCGTTGTCGCCCGGTTGTTTAGCACAGATACGCAGTATTTT.

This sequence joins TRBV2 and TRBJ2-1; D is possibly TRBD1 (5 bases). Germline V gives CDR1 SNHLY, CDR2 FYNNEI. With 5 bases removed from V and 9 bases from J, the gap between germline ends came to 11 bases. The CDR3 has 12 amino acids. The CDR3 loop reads CASSIAGIEQFF. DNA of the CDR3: TGTGCCAGCAGTATAGCAGGGATTGAGCAGTTCTTC.

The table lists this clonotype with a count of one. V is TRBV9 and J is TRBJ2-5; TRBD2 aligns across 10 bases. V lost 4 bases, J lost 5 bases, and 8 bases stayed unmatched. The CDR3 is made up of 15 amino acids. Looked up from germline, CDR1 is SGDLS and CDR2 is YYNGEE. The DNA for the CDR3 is TGTGCCAGCAGCACTGGACTAGCGGCGGGGGAGACCCAGTACTTC. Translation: CASSTGLAAGETQYF.

The CDR3 nucleotides are TGCAGGGGAGGCAGGTCCAACACTGAAGCTTTCTTT. Its translation: CRGGRSNTEAFF. The chain has TRBV29-1 and TRBJ1-1; no reliable D call. The CDR3 has 12 amino acids. In germline, CDR1 is SQVTM, CDR2 ANQGSEA.

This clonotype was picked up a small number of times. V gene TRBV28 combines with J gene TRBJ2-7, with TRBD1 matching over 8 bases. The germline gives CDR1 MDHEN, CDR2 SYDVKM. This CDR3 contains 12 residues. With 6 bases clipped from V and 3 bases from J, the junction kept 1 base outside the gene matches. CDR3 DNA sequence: TGTGCCAGCAGGGACAGGGTCTACGAGCAGTACTTC. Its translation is CASRDRVYEQYF.

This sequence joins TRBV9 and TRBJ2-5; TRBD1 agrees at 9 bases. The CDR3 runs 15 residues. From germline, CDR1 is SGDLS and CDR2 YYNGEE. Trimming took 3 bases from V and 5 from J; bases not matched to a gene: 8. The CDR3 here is CASSGSDRGWETQYF. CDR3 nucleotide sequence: TGTGCCAGCAGCGGGTCGGACAGGGGATGGGAGACCCAGTACTTC.